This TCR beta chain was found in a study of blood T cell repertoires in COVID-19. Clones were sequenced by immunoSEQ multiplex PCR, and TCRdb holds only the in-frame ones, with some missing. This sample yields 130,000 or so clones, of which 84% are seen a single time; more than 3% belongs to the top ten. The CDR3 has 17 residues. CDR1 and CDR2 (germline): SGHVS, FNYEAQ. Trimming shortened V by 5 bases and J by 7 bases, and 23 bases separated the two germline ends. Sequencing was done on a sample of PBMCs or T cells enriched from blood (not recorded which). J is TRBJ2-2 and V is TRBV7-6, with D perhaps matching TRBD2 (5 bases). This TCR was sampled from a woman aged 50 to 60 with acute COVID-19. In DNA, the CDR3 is TGTGCCAGCAGCGGTCCCGGGGTACAACTAAACCACGGGGAGCTGTTTTTT. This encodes CASSGPGVQLNHGELFF.